A single sample is the source of the 18 T cell receptor beta chains below, sequenced in a study of CD8+ T cells in alopecia areata. Specified treatment: oral pan-JAK inhibitor, 5-10 mg twice daily. RNA, once extracted, was reverse transcribed into cDNA for use as the sequencing template. This table comes from immunoSEQ multiplex PCR, and its TCRdb copy is limited to in-frame clones, with some not included. The sample includes 150,000 to 200,000 clones, under 80% of them seen just once. Sequenced here: CD4+ T cells sorted from blood, sampled at week 49, from a patient treated with tofacitinib. These receptors were taken from a human donor with alopecia areata.

This chain uses TRBV4-1 with TRBJ1-2; D call uncertain. The CDR3 is made up of 13 amino acids. The V end lost 0 bases, the J end lost 7 bases, and 9 bases lay between the germline ends. Germline lookup yields CDR1 MGHRA and CDR2 YSYEKL. The CDR3, as DNA: TGCGCCAGCAGCCAAGACCAGGCGGCTGGCTACACCTTC. It specifies CASSQDQAAGYTF.

This chain links TRBV5-4 with TRBJ2-3; the D is unclear. The CDR3 covers 15 residues. Trimming pared 3 bases from V and 5 bases from J, leaving 16 bases between. Germline V gene data show CDR1 as SGHNT and CDR2 as YYREEE (reference sequence). In DNA, the CDR3 is TGTGCCAGCAGCTACTACCAACGAAAGGGAGATACGCAGTATTTT. Amino acids: CASSYYQRKGDTQYF.

The sample holds one count of this clone. The rearrangement links TRBV5-4 to TRBJ1-6; D is ambiguous. The V gene's germline CDR1 is SGHNT and CDR2 YYREEE (reference sequence). The CDR3 spans 12 residues. V shed 4 bases and J shed 7 bases, with 6 bases lying between them. The CDR3 DNA reads as TGTGCCAGCAGCACATCCAATTCACCCCTCCACTTT. As protein: CASSTSNSPLHF.

This chain joins TRBV19 and TRBJ1-5; D uncertain. Between the trimmed V and J ends, which lost 7 bases and 3 bases, there was a span of 16 bases. Germline CDR1 LNHDA, CDR2 SQIVND (reference sequence). The CDR3 runs to 15 residues. DNA for the CDR3: TGTGCCAGTACCCCAGGCGGGGTGTCCAATCAGCCCCAGCATTTT. Protein product: CASTPGGVSNQPQHF.

The rearrangement uses TRBV9 and TRBJ1-1; the D is unclear. The CDR3 has 15 residues. Germline-derived CDR1 and CDR2 are SGDLS and YYNGEE. Trimming left V 3 bases short and J 1 base short, with 13 bases between. The CDR3 loop reads CASSDRNGQNTEAFF. The CDR3 nucleotides read TGTGCCAGCAGCGACCGAAACGGGCAGAACACTGAAGCTTTCTTT.

This clone was counted once. The V call is TRBV14, the J call TRBJ2-3; TRBD2 matches 13 bases. This CDR3 has 17 residues. The V gene end was trimmed by 4 bases and the J gene end by 6 bases; junction bases not matched to a gene: 10. Germline CDR1 SGHDN, CDR2 FVKESK. The CDR3 sequence: CASSPLKTSGGPDTQYF. CDR3 sequence (DNA): TGTGCCAGCAGCCCCTTGAAGACTAGCGGGGGGCCTGATACGCAGTATTTT.

A remark on this clone: Additional DNA sequences in this sample encode the identical CDR3. The chain couples TRBV30 to TRBJ1-1; unclear D gene. The germline V and J ends were trimmed by 0 bases and 0 bases, with 5 bases remaining between them. The germline V gene encodes CDR1 GTSNPN and CDR2 SVGIG (reference sequence). The length of the CDR3 is 13 residues. CDR3 DNA sequence: TGTGCCTGGAGTGTAAGAATGAACACTGAAGCTTTCTTT. As protein: CAWSVRMNTEAFF.

V gene TRBV4-3 combines with J gene TRBJ1-1; 8 bases map to TRBD1. The junction had 7 bases not matched to a gene; V was cut back by 5 bases and J by 2 bases. Germline values: CDR1 LGHNA, CDR2 YSLEER. This CDR3 has 15 residues. This CDR3 reads CASSKAGTGNTEAFF. As DNA, the CDR3 is TGCGCCAGCAGCAAAGCAGGGACAGGAAACACTGAAGCTTTCTTT.

The chain joins TRBV6-1 to TRBJ2-1; 8 bases map to TRBD2. This CDR3 is 15 amino acids long. In germline, CDR1 is MNHNS, CDR2 SASEGT. V dropped 3 bases and J dropped 7; count of bases not matched to a gene: 8. This CDR3 reads CASSDPAGARNEQFF. The CDR3 nucleotides read TGTGCCAGCAGTGATCCAGCGGGGGCTCGGAATGAGCAGTTCTTC.

In regard to this clone: Different DNA sequences within this sample yield the same CDR3. The gene calls are TRBV30 and TRBJ1-2, with TRBD1 as a possible D gene (5 bases). Germline lookup yields CDR1 GTSNPN and CDR2 SVGIG (reference sequence). The ends were cut back, 0 bases at V and 7 bases at J, with 6 bases in the middle. The CDR3 extends over 11 amino acids. CDR3 DNA: TGTGCCTGGAGTGTGGGGGGTGGCTACACCTTC. Translated, it gives CAWSVGGGYTF. The full variable domain, in which reference TRBV30 and TRBJ1-2 provide the parts outside the CDR3, is SQTIHQWPATLVQPVGSPLSLECTVEGTSNPNLYWYRQAAGRGLQLLFYSVGIGQISSEVPQNLSASRPQDRQFILSSKKLLLSDSGFYLCAWSVGGGYTFGSGTRLTVV.

The CDR3 loop is CASSQDAGVSYEQYF. CDR3 coding DNA: TGTGCCAGCAGTCAAGACGCGGGTGTATCCTACGAGCAGTACTTC. This sequence joins TRBV6-5 and TRBJ2-7; D is perhaps TRBD2 (5 bases). CDR1 and CDR2 (germline): MNHEY, SVGAGI. Trimming left V 5 bases short and J 1 base short, with 15 bases between. The length of the CDR3 is 15 residues.

A few counts support this clone. V usage is TRBV29-1 and J usage is TRBJ2-1, with D maybe TRBD1 (6 bases). V was clipped by 7 bases and J by 6 bases, with 19 bases between them. There are 14 residues in the CDR3. From germline, CDR1 is SQVTM and CDR2 ANQGSEA. CDR3 coding DNA: TGCAGCGGATTGCGACAGGTTTCGGGCAATGAGCAGTTCTTC. Its translation: CSGLRQVSGNEQFF.

This clone has a count of ten or more. The chain is built from TRBV19 and TRBJ1-1; 7 positions match TRBD1. Germline V CDR1 and CDR2: LNHDA, SQIVND (reference sequence). V shed 6 bases, J shed 0 bases, and the junction held 4 bases outside the gene matches. The CDR3 contains 14 residues. CDR3 DNA: TGTGCCAGTAGCGACAGGGAGATGAACACTGAAGCTTTCTTT. The encoded protein is CASSDREMNTEAFF.

This clone was found a few times. The chain carries TRBV11-1 and TRBJ1-1, with D hard to call. Germline CDR1 is SGHAT and CDR2 is FQDESV (reference sequence). The CDR3 has 14 amino acids. The V end was cut by 2 bases, the J end by 4 bases, with 11 bases between. The CDR3 protein is CASSLSGGGTEAFF. The CDR3 region has the DNA TGTGCCAGCAGCTTATCCGGCGGAGGCACTGAAGCTTTCTTT.

The chain carries TRBV29-1 and TRBJ1-2; D is ambiguous. This CDR3 region has 11 residues. V shed 5 bases and J shed 6 bases, with 10 bases lying between them. Germline assignment: CDR1 SQVTM and CDR2 ANQGSEA. This CDR3 is CSVRENDGYTF. CDR3 sequence (DNA): TGCAGCGTTCGGGAGAACGATGGCTACACCTTC.

The V gene is TRBV29-1, the J gene TRBJ1-1, with 8 bases identical to TRBD1. Trimming took 6 bases from V and 0 from J; bases not matched to a gene: 3. CDR1 SQVTM and CDR2 ANQGSEA come from the germline V gene. This CDR3 contains 13 residues. The CDR3 sequence: CSVWTGLNTEAFF. DNA for the CDR3: TGCAGCGTATGGACAGGGCTGAACACTGAAGCTTTCTTT.

Regarding this clone: At the DNA level, this CDR3 is encoded by other sequences in the same sample as well. The chain couples TRBV20-1 to TRBJ2-5; the D gene is possibly TRBD2 (5 bases). This CDR3 contains 11 residues. Trimming cost V 1 base and J 5 bases, with 5 bases left between them. Looked up from germline, CDR1 is DFQATT and CDR2 is SNEGSKA (reference sequence). CDR3 region: CSARGGETQYF. CDR3 nucleotides: TGCAGTGCTAGAGGCGGGGAGACCCAGTACTTC.

V gene TRBV4-3 combines with J gene TRBJ2-7, with TRBD1 matching 8 bases. This CDR3 has 16 residues. Per germline, CDR1 LGHNA and CDR2 YSLEER. The V segment lost 0 bases and the J segment 4 bases; nucleotides outside the gene matches: 8. DNA of the CDR3: TGCGCCAGCAGCCAAGATGCGCCAGGGGGCTGGTACGAGCAGTACTTC. The encoded protein is CASSQDAPGGWYEQYF.